This TCR beta chain was obtained from a study of neurological immune-mediated disorders. Germline V gives CDR1 SGHTA, CDR2 FQGNSA. V lost 4 bases, J lost 1 base, and 21 bases lay in between. The length of the CDR3 is 18 residues. By share of the sample, this clonotype is medium-sized. Using its own MiXCR run on the 5' RACE reads, TCRdb lists one record per CDR3 protein. The top ten hold about 1.3% of the sample, which has approximately 40,000 distinct CDR3 sequences, 12% seen once. The chain couples TRBV7-2 to TRBJ2-3; weak D call: TRBD2 (6 bases). This clonotype originated in a female donor in good health. Sequenced material: PBMCs. The CDR3 here is CASSSPALTSRGTDTQYF. For the CDR3, the DNA is TGTGCCAGCAGCTCCCCCGCACTAACTAGCAGAGGCACAGATACGCAGTATTTT.